The present T cell receptor (beta chain) was sequenced within a study of T cell changes during pregnancy in multiple sclerosis. Only in-frame clones appear in the TCRdb table, and some are missing; sequencing was by immunoSEQ multiplex PCR. The sample yields tens of thousands of clones, 91% seen once. This CDR3 has 14 amino acids. J lost 5 bases, V lost 7 bases, and 7 bases had no gene match. The germline V gene encodes CDR1 SGHNT and CDR2 YYREEE (reference sequence). This TCR was recovered from a female donor with multiple sclerosis, enrolled in a pregnancy study. The rearrangement uses TRBV5-4 and TRBJ2-3, with 10 nucleotides matching TRBD2. Sequencing was performed on peripheral blood, taken in the second trimester of pregnancy. The DNA of the CDR3 is TGTGCCAGCGCCCCGAGCGGGGGGGGAGATACGCAGTATTTT. It specifies CASAPSGGGDTQYF. Complete variable domain (other parts from reference TRBV5-4 and TRBJ2-3): ETGVTQSPTHLIKTRGQQVTLRCSSQSGHNTVSWYQQALGQGPQFIFQYYREEENGRGNFPPRFSGLQFPNYSSELNVNALELDDSALYLCASAPSGGGDTQYFGPGTRLTVL.